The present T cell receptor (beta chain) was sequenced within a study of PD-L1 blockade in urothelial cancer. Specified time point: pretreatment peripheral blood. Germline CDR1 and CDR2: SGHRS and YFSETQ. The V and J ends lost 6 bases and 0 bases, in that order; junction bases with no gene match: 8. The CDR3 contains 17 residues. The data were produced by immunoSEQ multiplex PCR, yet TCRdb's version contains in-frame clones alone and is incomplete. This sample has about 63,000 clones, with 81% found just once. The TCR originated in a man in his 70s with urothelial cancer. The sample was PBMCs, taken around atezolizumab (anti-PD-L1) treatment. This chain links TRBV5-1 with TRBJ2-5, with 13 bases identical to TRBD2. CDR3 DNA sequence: TGCGCCAGCACGAAACTAGCGGGGGGGCCGTACCAAGAGACCCAGTACTTC. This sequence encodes CASTKLAGGPYQETQYF.